This TCR beta chain was found in a study of control samples from healthy donors and cancer patients. The V gene end was trimmed by 10 bases and the J gene end by 0 bases; junction bases not matched to a gene: 3. CDR1 and CDR2 from the germline V gene are MNHEY and SVGAGI. The CDR3 extends over 13 amino acids. TCRdb keeps only in-frame clones here, not all; method: immunoSEQ multiplex PCR. The sample contains about 140,000 clones, around 94% of which appear only once. The clonotype comes from a man aged 35 to 55 in good health. This chain uses TRBV6-5 with TRBJ1-3; 7 bases are a match to TRBD1. The sequenced material came from blood. The CDR3 loop reads CAIRTGSGNTIYF. In DNA, the CDR3 is TGTGCCATAAGGACAGGCTCTGGAAACACCATATATTTT.